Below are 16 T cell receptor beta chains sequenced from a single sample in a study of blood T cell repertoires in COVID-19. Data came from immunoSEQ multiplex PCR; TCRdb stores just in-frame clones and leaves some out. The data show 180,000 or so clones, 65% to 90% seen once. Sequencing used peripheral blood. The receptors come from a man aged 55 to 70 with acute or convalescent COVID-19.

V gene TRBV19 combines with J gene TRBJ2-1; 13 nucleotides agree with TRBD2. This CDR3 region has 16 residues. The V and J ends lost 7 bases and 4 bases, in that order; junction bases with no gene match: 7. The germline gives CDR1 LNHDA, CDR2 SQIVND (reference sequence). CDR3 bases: TGTGCCAGTATCGCTCGGACTAGCGGGAGTTACAATGAGCAGTTCTTC. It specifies CASIARTSGSYNEQFF.

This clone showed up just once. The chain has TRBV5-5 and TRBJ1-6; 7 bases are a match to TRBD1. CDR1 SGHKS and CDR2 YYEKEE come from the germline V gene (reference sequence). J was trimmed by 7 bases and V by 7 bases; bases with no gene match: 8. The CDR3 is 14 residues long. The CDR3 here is CASRPTGSNSPLHF. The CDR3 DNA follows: TGTGCCAGCCGCCCGACAGGGTCAAATTCACCCCTCCACTTT.

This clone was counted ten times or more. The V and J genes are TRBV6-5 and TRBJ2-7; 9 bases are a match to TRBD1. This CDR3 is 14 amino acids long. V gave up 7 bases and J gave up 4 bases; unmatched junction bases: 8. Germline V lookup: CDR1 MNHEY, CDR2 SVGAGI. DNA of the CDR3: TGTGCCAGCAAAAAGGACAGGGGATTTTACGAGCAGTACTTC. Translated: CASKKDRGFYEQYF.

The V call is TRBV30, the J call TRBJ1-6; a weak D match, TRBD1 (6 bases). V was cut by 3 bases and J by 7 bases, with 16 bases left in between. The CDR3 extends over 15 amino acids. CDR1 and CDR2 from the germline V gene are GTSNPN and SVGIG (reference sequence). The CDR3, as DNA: TGTGCCTGGAGACCCGGGACATTCGGCAATTCACCCCTCCACTTT. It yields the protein CAWRPGTFGNSPLHF.

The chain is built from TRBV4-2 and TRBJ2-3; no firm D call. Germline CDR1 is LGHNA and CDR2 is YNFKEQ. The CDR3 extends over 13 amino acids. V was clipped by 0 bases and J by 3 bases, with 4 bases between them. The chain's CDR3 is CASSQDRTDTQYF. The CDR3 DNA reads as TGTGCCAGCAGCCAAGATAGAACAGATACGCAGTATTTT.

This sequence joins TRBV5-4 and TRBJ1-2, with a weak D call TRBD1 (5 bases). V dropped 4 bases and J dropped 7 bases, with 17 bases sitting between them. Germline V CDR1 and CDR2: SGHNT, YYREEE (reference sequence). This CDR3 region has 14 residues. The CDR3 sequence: CASSPGLEYSGYTF. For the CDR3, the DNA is TGTGCCAGCAGCCCAGGGTTAGAGTACTCTGGCTACACCTTC.

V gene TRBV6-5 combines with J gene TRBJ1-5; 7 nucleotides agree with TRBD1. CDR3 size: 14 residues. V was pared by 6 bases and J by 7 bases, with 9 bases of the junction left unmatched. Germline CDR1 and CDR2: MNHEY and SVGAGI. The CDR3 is CASRFDREIQPQHF. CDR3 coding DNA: TGTGCCAGCAGGTTCGACAGGGAAATCCAGCCCCAGCATTTT.

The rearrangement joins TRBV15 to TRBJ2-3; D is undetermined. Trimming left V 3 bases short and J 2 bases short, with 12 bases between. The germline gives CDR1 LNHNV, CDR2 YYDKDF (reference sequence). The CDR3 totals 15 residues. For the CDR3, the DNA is TGTGCCACCAGCAGGGCAGTCCTTTACACAGATACGCAGTATTTT. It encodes CATSRAVLYTDTQYF.

The CDR3 DNA sequence: TGCGCCAGCAGCTTGTATCTAGCGGGAGGCAATGAGCAGTTCTTC. Translation gives CASSLYLAGGNEQFF. The chain couples TRBV5-1 to TRBJ2-1; 11 nucleotides align to TRBD2. This CDR3 region has 15 residues. Losses at the gene ends were 1 base for V and 6 bases for J; bases not matched to a gene: 3. The germline V gene has CDR1 SGHRS and CDR2 YFSETQ. Variable domain in full (rest from reference TRBV5-1 and TRBJ2-1): KAGVTQTPRYLIKTRGQQVTLSCSPISGHRSVSWYQQTPGQGLQFLFEYFSETQRNKGNFPGRFSGRQFSNSRSEMNVSTLELGDSALYLCASSLYLAGGNEQFFGPGTRLTVL.

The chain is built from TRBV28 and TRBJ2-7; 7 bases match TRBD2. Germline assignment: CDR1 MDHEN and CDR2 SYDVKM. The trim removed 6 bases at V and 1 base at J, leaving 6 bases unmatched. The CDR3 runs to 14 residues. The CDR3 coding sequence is TGTGCCAGCAGCACAGGAGCGGGATCCTACGAGCAGTACTTC. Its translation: CASSTGAGSYEQYF.

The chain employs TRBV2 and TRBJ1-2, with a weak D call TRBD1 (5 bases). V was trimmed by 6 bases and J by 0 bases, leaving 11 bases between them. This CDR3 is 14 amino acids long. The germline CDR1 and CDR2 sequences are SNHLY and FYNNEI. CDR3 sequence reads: CASSGQGPNYGYTF. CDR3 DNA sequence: TGTGCCAGCAGCGGGCAGGGCCCTAACTATGGCTACACCTTC.

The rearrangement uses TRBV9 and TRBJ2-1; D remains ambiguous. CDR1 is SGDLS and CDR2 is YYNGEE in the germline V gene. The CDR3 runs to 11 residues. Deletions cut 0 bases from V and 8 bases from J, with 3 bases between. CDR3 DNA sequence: TGTGCCAGCAGCGTAGCGGATGAGCAGTTCTTC. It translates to CASSVADEQFF.

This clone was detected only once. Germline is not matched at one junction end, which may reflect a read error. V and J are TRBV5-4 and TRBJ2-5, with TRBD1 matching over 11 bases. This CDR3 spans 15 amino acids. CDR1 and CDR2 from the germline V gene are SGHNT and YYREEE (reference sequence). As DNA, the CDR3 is TGTGCCAGCAGTTTGGACAGGGGGCCTCAAGAGACCCAGTACTTC. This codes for CASSLDRGPQETQYF.

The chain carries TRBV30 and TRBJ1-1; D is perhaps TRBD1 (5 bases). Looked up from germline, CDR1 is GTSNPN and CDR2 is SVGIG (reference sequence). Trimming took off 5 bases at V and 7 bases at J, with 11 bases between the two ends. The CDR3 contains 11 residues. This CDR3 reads CAWSTANEAFF. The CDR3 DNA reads TGTGCCTGGTCGACAGCAAATGAAGCTTTCTTT. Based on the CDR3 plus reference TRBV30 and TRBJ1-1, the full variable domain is SQTIHQWPATLVQPVGSPLSLECTVEGTSNPNLYWYRQAAGRGLQLLFYSVGIGQISSEVPQNLSASRPQDRQFILSSKKLLLSDSGFYLCAWSTANEAFFGQGTRLTVV.

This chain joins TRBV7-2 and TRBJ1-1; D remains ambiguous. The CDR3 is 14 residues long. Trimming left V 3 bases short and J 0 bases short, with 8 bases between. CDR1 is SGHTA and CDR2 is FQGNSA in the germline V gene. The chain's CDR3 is CASSFGKLNTEAFF. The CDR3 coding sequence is TGTGCCAGCAGCTTCGGGAAACTGAACACTGAAGCTTTCTTT.

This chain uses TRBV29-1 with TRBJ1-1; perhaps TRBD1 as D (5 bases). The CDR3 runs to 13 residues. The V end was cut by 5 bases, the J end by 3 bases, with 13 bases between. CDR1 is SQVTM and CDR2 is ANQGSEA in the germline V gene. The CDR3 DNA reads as TGCAGCGTTACCAGGGTCGCGTACACTGAAGCTTTCTTT. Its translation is CSVTRVAYTEAFF.